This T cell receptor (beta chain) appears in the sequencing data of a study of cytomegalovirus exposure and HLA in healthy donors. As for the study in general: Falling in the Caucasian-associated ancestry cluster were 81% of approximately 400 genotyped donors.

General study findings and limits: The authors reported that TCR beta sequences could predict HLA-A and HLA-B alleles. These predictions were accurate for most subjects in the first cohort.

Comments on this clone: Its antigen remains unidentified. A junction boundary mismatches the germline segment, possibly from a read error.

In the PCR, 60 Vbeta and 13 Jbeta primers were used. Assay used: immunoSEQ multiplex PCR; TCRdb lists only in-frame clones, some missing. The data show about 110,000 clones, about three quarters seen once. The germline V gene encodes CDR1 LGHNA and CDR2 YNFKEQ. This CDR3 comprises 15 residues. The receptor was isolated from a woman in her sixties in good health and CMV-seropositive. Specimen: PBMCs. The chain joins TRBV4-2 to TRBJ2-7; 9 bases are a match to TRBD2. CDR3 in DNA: TGTGCCAGCAGACAAGGACTAGCGCAATATTACGAGCAGTACTTC. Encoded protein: CASRQGLAQYYEQYF.